This TCR beta chain comes out of a study of siplizumab effects on memory and regulatory T cells. Broader study findings: Sequences below about 10^-5 frequency were poorly captured, and few alloreactive clones mapped to unstimulated subsets. Whether the proliferating Tregs (from siplizumab cultures) were suppressive was not confirmed.

Produced via immunoSEQ multiplex PCR; TCRdb's table is partial and in-frame only. The table has about 100,000 clones, 91% seen once. The length of the CDR3 is 14 residues. The V gene end was trimmed by 6 bases and the J gene end by 6 bases; junction bases not matched to a gene: 6. The germline CDR1 and CDR2 sequences are WSHSY and SAAADI. A remark on this clone: Antigen: not known.

The clonotype comes from a human donor in good health. V gene TRBV10-2 combines with J gene TRBJ2-3; 10 positions agree with TRBD2. Sequenced sample: CD4+ T cells sorted from blood. The CDR3 here is CASRSGGAGDTQYF. The CDR3 DNA reads TGCGCCAGCAGGAGCGGGGGGGCAGGGGATACGCAGTATTTT.